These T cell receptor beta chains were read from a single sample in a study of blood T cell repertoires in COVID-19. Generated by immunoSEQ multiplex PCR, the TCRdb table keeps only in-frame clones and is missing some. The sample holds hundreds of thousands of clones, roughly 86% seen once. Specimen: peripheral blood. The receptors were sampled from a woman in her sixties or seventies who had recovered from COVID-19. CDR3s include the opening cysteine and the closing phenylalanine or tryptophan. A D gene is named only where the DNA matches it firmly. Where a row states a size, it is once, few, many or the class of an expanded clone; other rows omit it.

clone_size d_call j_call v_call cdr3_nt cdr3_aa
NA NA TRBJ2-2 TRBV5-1 TGCGCCAGCAGCCGCGCCAGGGGACACTCGAACACCGGGGAGCTGTTTTTT CASSRARGHSNTGELFF
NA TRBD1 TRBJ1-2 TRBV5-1 TGCGCCAGCAGCCCAGACGGACAGGGCTTTAACTATGGCTACACCTTC CASSPDGQGFNYGYTF
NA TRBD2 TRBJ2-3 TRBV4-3 TGCGCCAGCAGCCAACGAACACAAACTGGGACTAGCTCCACAGATACGCAGTATTTT CASSQRTQTGTSSTDTQYF
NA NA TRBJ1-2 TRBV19 TGTGCCAGTAGTACAAGACAGGCCCTCTATGGCTACACCTTC CASSTRQALYGYTF
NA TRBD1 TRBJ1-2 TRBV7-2 TGTGCCAGCAGCTTATGGGGACAGGGTGGAGTTAACTATGGCTACACCTTC CASSLWGQGGVNYGYTF
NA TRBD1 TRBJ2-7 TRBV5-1 TGCGCCAGCAGCTTGAACGGACAGGGTCCCCCGAGCGAGCAGTACTTC CASSLNGQGPPSEQYF
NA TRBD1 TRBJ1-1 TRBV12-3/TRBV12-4 TGTGCCAGCAGAACCATTGGGACAGGTAAAGCTTTCTTT CASRTIGTGKAFF
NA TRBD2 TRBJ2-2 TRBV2 TGTGCCAGCAGTGACGGTAGCGGGGGGCCCAGCACCGGGGAGCTGTTTTTT CASSDGSGGPSTGELFF
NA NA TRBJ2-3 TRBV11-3 TGTGCCAGCAGCTTAGGCACCGTGGGGAGGGGGGGATCAGATACGCAGTATTTT CASSLGTVGRGGSDTQYF
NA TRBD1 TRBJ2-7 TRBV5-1 TGCGCCAGCAGCTTGGGGGGACAGGGATCCTACGAGCAGTACTTC CASSLGGQGSYEQYF
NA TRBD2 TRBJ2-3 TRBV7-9 TGTGCCAGCAGCATCAGCGGGGGGGCGGATACGCAGTATTTT CASSISGGADTQYF
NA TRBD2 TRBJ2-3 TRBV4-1 TGCGCCAGCAGCCAAGATAGAGGACTAGCGGCAGATACGCAGTATTTT CASSQDRGLAADTQYF
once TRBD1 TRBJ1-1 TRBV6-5 TGTGCCAGCAGTTATTCCGACAGGGCCACACTTGAAGCTTTCTTT CASSYSDRATLEAFF
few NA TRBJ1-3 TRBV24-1 TGTGCCACCAGTGCCTGGGGCTTTGGAAACACCATATATTTT CATSAWGFGNTIYF
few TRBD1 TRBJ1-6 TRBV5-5 TGTGCCAGCAGCTTGACAGGGGATAATTCACCCCTCCACTTT CASSLTGDNSPLHF
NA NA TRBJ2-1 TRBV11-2 TGTGCCAGCAGCTTTCAGGGGCTGGCCTACAATGAGCAGTTCTTC CASSFQGLAYNEQFF
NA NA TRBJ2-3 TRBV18 TGTGCCAGCTCACTCCGGGGGACCCGCACAGATACGCAGTATTTT CASSLRGTRTDTQYF
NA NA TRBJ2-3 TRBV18 TGTGCAAGTGCAGGGGAGACAGATACGCAGTATTTT CASAGETDTQYF
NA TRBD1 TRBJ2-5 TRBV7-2 TGTGCCAGCAGCTTTCAATTACCGGGACAGTACCAAGAGACCCAGTACTTC CASSFQLPGQYQETQYF
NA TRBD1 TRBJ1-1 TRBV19 TGTGCCAGTAAAAAGGGACAGGGCGAAGGGAACACTGAAGCTTTCTTT CASKKGQGEGNTEAFF
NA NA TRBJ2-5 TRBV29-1 TGCAGCGTTGAAGATCTTACCGACTCACGGCCCCGGGTGGTGACCCAGTACTTC CSVEDLTDSRPRVVTQYF
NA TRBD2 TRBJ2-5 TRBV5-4 TGTGCCAGCAGCCCCGGGACTAGCGGTCTCGTATCCCAGTACTTC CASSPGTSGLVSQYF